This T cell receptor beta chain was profiled in a study of graft-versus-host responses after intestinal transplantation. The overall study: All recipients were transplanted with multivisceral, liver-intestinal, or isolated intestinal grafts. Study-level results: Analysis identified GvH clones in recipient marrow, with some appearing first in ileum or blood.

Germline CDR1 and CDR2: LNHDA and SQIVND (reference sequence). CDR3 length: 15 residues. The trim removed 9 bases at V and 9 bases at J, leaving 15 bases unmatched. Worth noting for this clone: Antigen unknown.

TCRdb's copy holds only in-frame clones and misses some; the assay was immunoSEQ multiplex PCR. The sample gives tens of thousands of clones, 91% of which show up once; about 0.1% is in the top ten. The chain couples TRBV19 to TRBJ1-5, with 9 bases lining up with TRBD1. The sequence was obtained from a human donor who received an intestinal transplant. Source: unstimulated CD4+ T cells sorted from spleen or lymph node cells, taken before intestinal transplant. CDR3 amino acids: CASRQGGPFLGPQHF. CDR3 sequence (DNA): TGTGCCAGCAGACAGGGGGGGCCCTTCCTGGGGCCCCAGCATTTT.